This TCR beta chain was identified in a study of radiotherapy plus CTLA-4 blockade in lung cancer. In the study overall: Under 20% of patients responded objectively, and about 33% achieved disease control.

The method was immunoSEQ multiplex PCR; TCRdb's version includes in-frame clones alone and lacks a portion of them. The sample records 70,000 to 90,000 clones, more than 75% being singletons. Comment on this clone: Its antigen remains unidentified.

Focal radiation with ipilimumab CTLA-4 blockade was given to patients with chemo-refractory metastatic non-small-cell lung cancer. The CDR3 loop spans 13 amino acids. Germline CDR1 SGHNT, CDR2 YENEEA. V was clipped by 3 bases and J by 4 bases; unmatched bases: 1. Findings of the study overall: TCR clones of tumor origin grew in blood after radiotherapy plus ipilimumab.

This chain links TRBV11-3 with TRBJ1-1; 8 positions match TRBD1. Here the sequenced sample was peripheral blood, taken from a patient treated with radiotherapy plus ipilimumab. The clonotype comes from a human donor with non-small cell lung cancer who had a complete response to radiotherapy plus ipilimumab. CDR3 in DNA: TGTGCCAGCAGCTTGACAGGGGTCACTGAAGCTTTCTTT. Amino acid sequence: CASSLTGVTEAFF.